This TCR beta chain emerged from a study of T cells in localized non-small cell lung cancer. Points from the study as a whole: Exceeding tumor, uninvolved adjacent lung had the highest T cell clonality.

Using immunoSEQ multiplex PCR, the repertoire was profiled, and TCRdb retains in-frame clones only, with some absent. The sample lists fewer than 100,000 clones; over 80% were seen once. To note about this clone: Its antigen is as yet unknown.

V lost 5 bases and J lost 1; bases outside the gene matches: 3. CDR1 and CDR2 (germline): MNHNY, SVGAGI (reference sequence). This CDR3 region has 14 residues. The starting material was peripheral blood, obtained before any cancer treatment. The clonotype originates from a man aged 40 to 69 with stage I squamous cell lung carcinoma. The chain carries TRBV6-6 and TRBJ2-3, with TRBD2 identical over 7 bases. The DNA for the CDR3 is TGTGCCAGCAGTCACGGACTAGGCACAGATACGCAGTATTTT. Its protein product is CASSHGLGTDTQYF.